The 15 T cell receptor beta chains reported below all come from one sample, sequenced in a study of blood T cells in healthy people across ages. A second PCR of roughly 6 to 12 cycles used a sample-barcoded 5' primer and a J-beta primer mix. TCRdb re-analysed the 5' RACE reads in MiXCR, keeping a single row per CDR3 protein. The sample comprises about a million distinct CDR3 sequences, roughly 51% of which are singletons, and over 20% rests with the top ten. The sample consisted of blood. All receptors derive from a woman aged 60-75 years in good health.

V gene TRBV6-2 or TRBV6-3 combines with J gene TRBJ1-2; perhaps TRBD1 as D (6 bases). V dropped 7 bases and J dropped 0 bases, with 12 bases sitting between them. CDR1 is MNHEY, CDR2 SVGEGT, per germline. The CDR3 contains 14 residues. The CDR3 protein is CASTRTATNYGYTF. As DNA, the CDR3 is TGTGCCAGCACCCGGACAGCCACTAACTATGGCTACACCTTC.

To note about this clonotype: A much larger clone is a single base away; this may be a read error. The chain recombines TRBV28 with TRBJ1-2; D not certain. Germline V gives CDR1 MDHEN, CDR2 SYDVKM. Deletions cut 4 bases from V and 7 bases from J, with 13 bases between. This CDR3 contains 13 residues. The CDR3: CASSCGRAVGYTF. The CDR3 region has the DNA TGTGCCAGCAGTTGCGGACGGGCAGTTGGCTACACCTTC.

At least ten counts were recorded for this clonotype. J is TRBJ2-7 and V is TRBV7-2; TRBD1 agrees at 7 bases. From germline, CDR1 is SGHTA and CDR2 FQGNSA. This CDR3 has 15 amino acids. Trimming removed 4 bases from V and 3 bases from J; junction bases left unmatched: 9. The CDR3 loop reads CASSWAQGRNYEQYF. Written as DNA, the CDR3 is TGTGCCAGCAGCTGGGCACAGGGGCGAAACTACGAGCAGTACTTC.

This rearrangement joins TRBV4-3 to TRBJ1-1, with 7 bases matching TRBD1. The CDR3 runs to 16 residues. V trimming: 4 bases; J trimming: 10 bases; junction bases outside the gene matches: 18. CDR1 is LGHNA, CDR2 YSLEER, per germline. The CDR3 nucleotides are TGCGCCAGCAGCCCGCAGGGACAAGGGGGCAGGGTAGGAGCTTTCTTT. Translation: CASSPQGQGGRVGAFF.

This clonotype was recorded a few times. The chain combines TRBV14 with TRBJ2-3, with TRBD2 matching over 9 bases. V shed 0 bases and J 1 base; nucleotides not matched to a gene: 11. Germline V lookup: CDR1 SGHDN, CDR2 FVKESK. This CDR3 contains 19 residues. The DNA of the CDR3 is TGTGCCAGCAGCCAAGATCTATCAGCGGGAGGCGTGGGCACAGATACGCAGTATTTT. This codes for CASSQDLSAGGVGTDTQYF.

Comment on this clonotype: Compared with germline, one end of the junction differs, possibly owing to a read error. This chain uses TRBV4-1 with TRBJ2-7, with D unclear. Germline CDR1 is MGHRA and CDR2 is YSYEKL. The CDR3 is 15 residues long. The CDR3 nucleotides read TGCGCCGGCAGCCTAAGAGACGGAAGGGCCTACGAGCAGTACTTC. Amino acid sequence: CAGSLRDGRAYEQYF.

The rearrangement joins TRBV28 to TRBJ2-1; TRBD2 agrees at 11 bases. V shed 7 bases, J shed 7 bases, and the junction held 15 bases outside the gene matches. The CDR3 totals 17 residues. The germline gives CDR1 MDHEN, CDR2 SYDVKM. The CDR3 loop reads CASIPIAGGPNRNEQFF. CDR3 coding DNA: TGTGCCAGCATTCCGATAGCGGGAGGGCCCAACCGGAATGAGCAGTTCTTC.

The chain is built from TRBV28 and TRBJ2-5; tentative D call: TRBD2 (6 bases). The J call may be wrong; the DNA end is better matched by TRBJ2-7. Germline-derived CDR1 and CDR2 are MDHEN and SYDVKM. The CDR3 contains 14 residues. CDR3: CASRPSVSTYEQYF. DNA of the CDR3: TGTGCCAGCAGACCTAGCGTTTCTACCTACGAGCAGTACTTC.

The chain joins TRBV6-6 to TRBJ1-1; D gene unclear. This CDR3 is 13 amino acids long. CDR1 is MNHNY and CDR2 is SVGAGI in the germline V gene (reference sequence). Trimming took off 6 bases at V and 1 base at J, with 9 bases between the two ends. This chain's CDR3 is CASRPVENTEAFF. CDR3 bases: TGTGCCAGCAGACCCGTGGAGAACACTGAAGCTTTCTTT.

This sequence joins TRBV5-1 and TRBJ2-1, with D perhaps matching TRBD1 (6 bases). The CDR3 spans 14 residues. Germline CDR1 and CDR2: SGHRS and YFSETQ. The V gene lost 1 base and the J gene lost 9 bases, with 14 bases spanning the gap. CDR3 DNA sequence: TGCGCCAGCAGCTTGTCTAGGGGGTTAATTGAGCAGTTCTTC. It is translated as CASSLSRGLIEQFF.

The V gene is TRBV7-2, the J gene TRBJ2-7; D gene unclear. Germline V gives CDR1 SGHTA, CDR2 FQGNSA. This CDR3 region has 14 residues. V was pared by 5 bases and J by 0 bases, with 11 bases between. The CDR3, as DNA: TGTGCCAGCAGCCCCGGGCCGAGCTCCTACGAGCAGTACTTC. Translation gives CASSPGPSSYEQYF.

There are a few counts of this clonotype. This chain connects TRBV21-1 to TRBJ1-5. TRBV21-1 is noted as a pseudogene. The length of the CDR3 is 16 residues. DNA of the CDR3: TGTGCCAGCAGCAAAGCGGGACGTTTCGTAGCGGTATTCCAGCATTTT. Its protein product is CASSKAGRFVAVFQHF.

The chain is built from TRBV20-1 and TRBJ2-1, with 7 bases identical to TRBD1. V trimming: 3 bases; J trimming: 8 bases; junction bases outside the gene matches: 16. The germline V gene encodes CDR1 DFQATT and CDR2 SNEGSKA (reference sequence). The CDR3 has 16 residues. CDR3 region: CSARDPSGTVFYEQFF. CDR3 bases: TGCAGTGCTAGGGATCCCTCCGGGACAGTCTTTTATGAGCAGTTCTTC.

V is TRBV27 and J is TRBJ2-1; no reliable D call. V lost 1 base and J 12 bases, leaving 16 bases between the germline ends. The CDR3 covers 14 residues. CDR1 MNHEY and CDR2 SMNVEV come from the germline V gene (reference sequence). The CDR3 DNA follows: TGTGCCAGCAGTTTATATTCAGGTTCGGATGTGCAGTTCTTC. Protein product: CASSLYSGSDVQFF.

V is TRBV15 and J is TRBJ1-5, with D possibly matching TRBD1 (6 bases). The V and J ends lost 3 bases and 5 bases respectively, with 17 bases between them. The germline V gene has CDR1 LNHNV and CDR2 YYDKDF (reference sequence). The CDR3 is 16 residues long. CDR3 protein: CATSSFSGVVYQPQHF. In nucleotides, the CDR3 is TGTGCCACCAGCAGTTTTTCAGGGGTGGTTTATCAGCCCCAGCATTTT.